A selection of T cell receptor beta chains follows, all from one sample in a study of shared clonotypes between healthy human individuals. TCRdb's table, derived via immunoSEQ multiplex PCR, lists solely in-frame clones and lacks some. The table shows some 2 million clones, with about 95% occurring only once. Material for sequencing was naive CD8+ T cells sorted from blood. The receptors shown here come from a man between 18 and 35 years old in good health. The conserved cysteine and the conserved F or W are not part of the CDR3 here. A clone size is listed for some rows: how often the clone was seen (once, few, many), or a class if it is expanded.

J | size | V | CDR3
TRBJ1-4 | once | TRBV23-1 | ASSPSGATNEKLF
TRBJ2-7 | - | TRBV7-9 | ASSLVYRVEQY
TRBJ1-2 | - | TRBV30 | AWMGGQELNYGYT
TRBJ2-7 | - | TRBV5-5 | ASSWVGGPEQY
TRBJ1-1 | - | TRBV13 | ASSLRLEGRGTEAF
TRBJ2-1 | - | TRBV9 | ASSVELGEGNEQF
TRBJ2-7 | - | TRBV7-2 | ASSLSFNEQY
TRBJ1-4 | - | TRBV15 | ATTELTGPPEKLF
TRBJ2-1 | - | TRBV2 | ASLRGGRTHNEQF
TRBJ1-1 | - | TRBV28 | ASSLGGLGTEAF
TRBJ2-5 | - | TRBV14 | ASSLDWGETQY
TRBJ2-2 | - | TRBV5-1 | ASERLGWDTGELF
TRBJ2-7 | - | TRBV6-1 | ASSGLTSDPKY
TRBJ2-7 | - | TRBV7-9 | ASTGGSYEQY
TRBJ1-2 | - | TRBV29-1 | SVEGERGYT
TRBJ2-3 | - | TRBV6-6 | ASSPTSNTDTQY
TRBJ2-5 | once | TRBV27 | ASSPGTSRETQY
TRBJ2-3 | few | TRBV7-9 | ASSLAWDSATDTQY
TRBJ1-1 | - | TRBV10-3 | AISDSLEAF
TRBJ2-2 | - | TRBV11-1 | ASSLAPGNGELF
TRBJ2-5 | - | TRBV7-9 | ASSPGLAGLYQETQY
TRBJ2-7 | once | TRBV9 | ASSVTDGYEQY
TRBJ2-1 | once | TRBV9 | ASSSPGTGTNEQF
TRBJ2-7 | - | TRBV2 | ASRETGYTYEQY
TRBJ2-7 | - | TRBV28 | ASSYSRDSYEQY
TRBJ2-7 | - | TRBV2 | ASIGGHSNEQY
TRBJ2-3 | - | TRBV9 | ASSVAGTDTQY
TRBJ1-2 | - | TRBV18 | ASSPTDSLDGYGYT
TRBJ2-7 | - | TRBV13 | ASSFGAFTYEQY
TRBJ1-2 | - | TRBV5-4 | ASTPGAAVNYGYT
TRBJ1-1 | - | TRBV19 | ASSLAGDMNTEAF
TRBJ1-5 | - | TRBV19 | ASSSPARWGNQPQH
TRBJ2-1 | - | TRBV6-5 | ASSYGRVREQF
TRBJ1-1 | - | TRBV19 | ASSPENTEAF
TRBJ2-7 | - | TRBV7-8 | ASSLDREQY
TRBJ2-7 | - | TRBV5-1 | ASTPTPLTGTSSYEQY
TRBJ2-2 | - | TRBV4-1 | ASSQLPGQNTGELF
TRBJ1-3 | - | TRBV27 | ASGGGSSGNTIY
TRBJ2-7 | - | TRBV13 | ASSLAGFYEQY